A single sample is the source of the 6 T cell receptor beta chains below, sequenced in a study of tumor-infiltrating lymphocytes in primary liver carcinoma. Blood RNA came from unsorted whole blood; germline DNA was also extracted. Production of TCR beta cDNA used 400 to 600 ng total RNA together with a constant-region primer. ARM-PCR was slightly modified, and three nested multiplex PCR rounds with it gave rise to the TCR beta libraries. The two initial PCR rounds, roughly 11 cycles each, used TRBV1-TRBV30 forward and C-beta reverse primers. A single record per CDR3 protein comes from TCRdb applying MiXCR to the multiplex PCR reads. Counted here are about 320,000 distinct CDR3 sequences, 65% occurring once; the ten biggest clones make up approximately 9.4%. The material sequenced was peripheral blood. The receptors originated from a man between 40 and 49 years old with primary liver carcinoma and hepatitis B virus infection.

Remarks on this clonotype: A junction boundary mismatches the germline segment, possibly from a read error. This sequence joins TRBV4-2 and TRBJ2-2; 9 bases fit TRBD1. CDR1 is LGHNA, CDR2 YNFKEQ, per germline. The CDR3 sequence is 17 residues long. CDR3: CASSPLAGQGNTRELFF. The CDR3 nucleotides are TGTGCCAGTAGCCCTTTAGCTGGACAGGGGAACACCAGGGAGCTGTTTTTT.

This chain joins TRBV11-2 and TRBJ2-3; TRBD1 agrees at 8 bases. From germline, CDR1 is SGHAT and CDR2 FQNNGV. V was pared by 5 bases and J by 5 bases, with 6 bases of the junction left unmatched. The CDR3 runs to 14 residues. CDR3 in amino acids: CASSHDRGGDTQYF. The CDR3 region has the DNA TGTGCCAGCAGCCATGACAGGGGAGGAGATACGCAGTATTTT.

This clonotype turned up a few times. The chain employs TRBV13 and TRBJ2-2; no definite D call. Per germline, CDR1 PRHDT and CDR2 FYEKMQ (reference sequence). The CDR3 is made up of 16 amino acids. V lost 0 bases to trimming and J lost 2 bases, with 10 bases between them. The CDR3 protein is CASSLGGTINTGELFF. The CDR3 bases are TGTGCCAGCAGCTTAGGAGGTACTATTAACACCGGGGAGCTGTTTTTT.

This clonotype was counted a single time. The germline gene is not matched at one end of the junction; a read error may be the cause. The chain uses TRBV29-1 and TRBJ2-5, with 7 positions matching TRBD1. CDR1 is SQVTM and CDR2 is ANQGSEA in the germline V gene. The CDR3 extends over 15 amino acids. The CDR3 DNA reads as TGCCACGTTGAAGCGGACAGGAGGCGAGCAGAGACCCAATACTTC. Amino acids: CHVEADRRRAETQYF.

Only one count was recorded for this clonotype. The chain is built from TRBV4-1 and TRBJ2-1; 7 nucleotides agree with TRBD2. CDR3 length: 17 residues. Per the germline V gene, CDR1 is MGHRA and CDR2 is YSYEKL. V shed 7 bases, J shed 2 bases, and the junction held 14 bases outside the gene matches. The CDR3 bases are TGCGCCAGCAAGCACACCATCTCTAGCGGAACCTACAATGAGCAGTTCTTC. Translating it yields CASKHTISSGTYNEQFF.

Of note for this clonotype: The germline gene is not matched at one end of the junction; a read error may be the cause. This chain links TRBV7-8 with TRBJ1-2; possibly TRBD1 for D (5 bases). Germline values: CDR1 SGHVS, CDR2 FQNEAQ. The CDR3 loop spans 14 amino acids. This CDR3 is CANSLTQDRYGYTF. The CDR3 DNA is TGTGCCAACAGCCTCACCCAAGACAGATATGGCTACACCTTC.